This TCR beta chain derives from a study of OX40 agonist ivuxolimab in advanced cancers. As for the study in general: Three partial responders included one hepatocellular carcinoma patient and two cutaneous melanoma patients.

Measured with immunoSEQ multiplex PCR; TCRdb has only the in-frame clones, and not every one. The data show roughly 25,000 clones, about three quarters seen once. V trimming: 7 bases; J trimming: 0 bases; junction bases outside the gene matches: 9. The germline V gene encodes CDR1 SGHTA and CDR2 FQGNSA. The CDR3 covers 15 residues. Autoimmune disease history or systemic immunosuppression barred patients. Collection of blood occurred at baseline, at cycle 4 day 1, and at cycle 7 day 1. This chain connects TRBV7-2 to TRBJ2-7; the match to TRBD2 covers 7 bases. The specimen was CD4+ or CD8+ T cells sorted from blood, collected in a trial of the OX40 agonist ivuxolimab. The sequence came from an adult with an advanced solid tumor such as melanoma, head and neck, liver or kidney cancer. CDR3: CASNPSGTPSYEQYF. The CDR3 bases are TGTGCCAGCAACCCCAGCGGGACTCCCTCCTACGAGCAGTACTTC. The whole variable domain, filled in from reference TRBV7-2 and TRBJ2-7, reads GAGVSQSPSNKVTEKGKDVELRCDPISGHTALYWYRQSLGQGLEFLIYFQGNSAPDKSGLPSDRFSAERTGGSVSTLTIQRTQQEDSAVYLCASNPSGTPSYEQYFGPGTRLTVT.